Below, 27 T cell receptor beta chains from the same sample are listed, as sequenced in a study of OX40 agonist ivuxolimab in advanced cancers. Assay used: immunoSEQ multiplex PCR; TCRdb lists only in-frame clones, some missing. The sample lists tens of thousands of clones; around nine tenths were seen once. The starting material was CD4+ or CD8+ T cells sorted from blood, obtained in a trial of the OX40 agonist ivuxolimab. These receptors were obtained from an adult with an advanced solid tumor such as melanoma, head and neck, liver or kidney cancer.

This chain uses TRBV5-1 with TRBJ1-2; possibly TRBD1 for D (6 bases). Between the trimmed V and J ends, which lost 4 bases and 8 bases, there was a span of 21 bases. There are 15 residues in the CDR3. Germline V gives CDR1 SGHRS, CDR2 YFSETQ. The CDR3 nucleotides are TGCGCCAGCAGCCATACCACAGGGCTTGTCCGGGGCTACACCTTC. Its translation is CASSHTTGLVRGYTF.

This sequence joins TRBV2 and TRBJ2-7; D is uncertain. CDR1 and CDR2 (germline): SNHLY, FYNNEI. V lost 2 bases, J lost 0 bases, and 5 bases lay in between. The CDR3 contains 13 residues. The CDR3 nucleotides are TGTGCCAGCAGTGAACGTCTCTCCTACGAGCAGTACTTC. Encoded protein: CASSERLSYEQYF.

The V call is TRBV4-2, the J call TRBJ2-7; TRBD2 matches 7 bases. Trimming at V came to 2 bases and at J to 5 bases, leaving 9 bases not matched to a gene. The length of the CDR3 is 15 residues. CDR1 is LGHNA and CDR2 is YNFKEQ in the germline V gene. The CDR3 DNA follows: TGTGCCAGCAGCCAATCGGTGGGGGGGTACGACGAGCAGTACTTC. It is translated as CASSQSVGGYDEQYF.

This chain links TRBV6-5 with TRBJ1-2; 9 bases are shared with TRBD1. V shed 4 bases and J 4 bases; nucleotides not matched to a gene: 10. CDR3 length equals 16 residues. The germline V gene has CDR1 MNHEY and CDR2 SVGAGI. The CDR3 reads CASSSLPTGGLYGYTF. The CDR3 DNA reads as TGTGCCAGCAGTTCCCTGCCGACAGGGGGTCTCTATGGCTACACCTTC.

The chain joins TRBV7-2 to TRBJ2-5, with a tentative D call TRBD2 (5 bases). This CDR3 spans 14 amino acids. The V end was cut by 3 bases, the J end by 5 bases, with 13 bases between. CDR1 is SGHTA and CDR2 is FQGNSA in the germline V gene. The CDR3 reads CASSFGLAGETQYF. For the CDR3, the DNA is TGTGCCAGCAGCTTTGGGCTAGCTGGTGAGACCCAGTACTTC.

V gene TRBV30 combines with J gene TRBJ2-1; D gene uncertain. CDR1 and CDR2 from the germline V gene are GTSNPN and SVGIG (reference sequence). V lost 3 bases and J lost 0, with 15 bases in between. The CDR3 spans 16 residues. CDR3 protein: CAWSNIQQSSYNEQFF. In DNA, the CDR3 is TGTGCCTGGAGCAACATCCAACAGAGCTCCTACAATGAGCAGTTCTTC.

This chain joins TRBV13 and TRBJ2-5, with D hard to call. Germline-derived CDR1 and CDR2 are PRHDT and FYEKMQ (reference sequence). The length of the CDR3 is 14 residues. Trimming shortened V by 5 bases and J by 1 base, and 11 bases separated the two germline ends. The CDR3 loop is CASSGRRAQETQYF. The CDR3 nucleotides read TGTGCCAGCAGCGGACGAAGGGCCCAAGAGACCCAGTACTTC. Filled out from reference TRBV13 and TRBJ2-5, the complete variable domain reads AAGVIQSPRHLIKEKRETATLKCYPIPRHDTVYWYQQGPGQDPQFLISFYEKMQSDKGSIPDRFSAQQFSDYHSELNMSSLELGDSALYFCASSGRRAQETQYFGPGTRLLVL.

The chain links TRBV5-1 to TRBJ2-1; D gene ambiguous. V was clipped by 6 bases and J by 4 bases, with 11 bases between them. The CDR3 covers 13 residues. Germline V gene lookup returns CDR1 SGHRS and CDR2 YFSETQ. The CDR3 sequence: CASNKGNYNEQFF. The CDR3 nucleotides are TGCGCCAGCAACAAGGGAAATTACAATGAGCAGTTCTTC.

The rearrangement links TRBV6-5 to TRBJ2-1, with D perhaps matching TRBD2 (6 bases). This CDR3 spans 14 amino acids. The germline gives CDR1 MNHEY, CDR2 SVGAGI. V was clipped by 5 bases and J by 1 base, with 9 bases between them. As DNA, the CDR3 is TGTGCCAGCAGTCGGCGGGGTTCCTACAATGAGCAGTTCTTC. This codes for CASSRRGSYNEQFF.

This clone has a handful of counts. The chain joins TRBV11-2 to TRBJ2-1; weak D call: TRBD1 (6 bases). Between the trimmed V and J ends, which lost 5 bases and 4 bases, there was a span of 21 bases. The CDR3 sequence is 17 residues long. Germline V gene data show CDR1 as SGHAT and CDR2 as FQNNGV. CDR3: CASSPYRAGVGYNEQFF. CDR3 DNA sequence: TGTGCCAGCAGCCCTTACAGGGCCGGCGTTGGGTACAATGAGCAGTTCTTC.

The chain employs TRBV7-2 and TRBJ2-1; D not resolved. Germline-derived CDR1 and CDR2 are SGHTA and FQGNSA. V was cut by 3 bases and J by 6 bases, with 9 bases left in between. The CDR3 totals 13 residues. CDR3 sequence reads: CASSFLWGNEQFF. CDR3 bases: TGTGCCAGCAGCTTTCTGTGGGGCAATGAGCAGTTCTTC. The full variable domain, its missing parts supplied by reference TRBV7-2 and TRBJ2-1, is GAGVSQSPSNKVTEKGKDVELRCDPISGHTALYWYRQSLGQGLEFLIYFQGNSAPDKSGLPSDRFSAERTGGSVSTLTIQRTQQEDSAVYLCASSFLWGNEQFFGPGTRLTVL.

The chain recombines TRBV9 with TRBJ2-1, with D possibly TRBD2 on 6 matching bases. CDR1 SGDLS and CDR2 YYNGEE come from the germline V gene. The CDR3 is 15 amino acids. V was trimmed by 4 bases and J by 4 bases, leaving 15 bases between them. This CDR3 reads CASSIRDSPYNEQFF. The CDR3 DNA sequence: TGTGCCAGCAGCATCCGGGACTCCCCTTACAATGAGCAGTTCTTC. Combining the CDR3 with reference TRBV9 and TRBJ2-1 gives the whole variable domain DSGVTQTPKHLITATGQRVTLRCSPRSGDLSVYWYQQSLDQGLQFLIQYYNGEERAKGNILERFSAQQFPDLHSELNLSSLELGDSALYFCASSIRDSPYNEQFFGPGTRLTVL.

The genes are TRBV11-2 and TRBJ2-7, with TRBD1 as a possible D gene (6 bases). This CDR3 comprises 14 residues. V was cut by 4 bases and J by 7 bases, with 17 bases left in between. Germline V gene data show CDR1 as SGHAT and CDR2 as FQNNGV. The CDR3 DNA follows: TGTGCCAGCAGCTATCAACAGGGTTGGGGGGAGCAGTACTTC. This codes for CASSYQQGWGEQYF.

The chain carries TRBV6-6 and TRBJ2-4, with D maybe TRBD1 (5 bases). There are 16 residues in the CDR3. In germline, CDR1 is MNHNY, CDR2 SVGAGI (reference sequence). V was trimmed by 5 bases and J by 4 bases, leaving 18 bases between them. The CDR3 protein is CASSPVRGGRKNIQYF. DNA for the CDR3: TGTGCCAGCAGTCCGGTTAGGGGCGGTCGAAAAAACATTCAGTACTTC.

The CDR3 coding sequence is TGTGCCAGCAGCGGCCTCCAGGGGGAGGGCACTGAAGCTTTCTTT. This translates into CASSGLQGEGTEAFF. This chain connects TRBV9 to TRBJ1-1; 7 bases map to TRBD1. CDR3 size: 15 residues. V lost 3 bases and J lost 4; bases outside the gene matches: 9. CDR1 and CDR2 (germline): SGDLS, YYNGEE.

The rearrangement links TRBV15 to TRBJ1-1, with D unclear. The CDR3 runs to 15 residues. Germline V lookup: CDR1 LNHNV, CDR2 YYDKDF (reference sequence). V lost 1 base to trimming and J lost 0 bases, with 9 bases between them. CDR3 DNA sequence: TGTGCCACCAGCAGAGTAACAGTTATGAACACTGAAGCTTTCTTT. Protein sequence: CATSRVTVMNTEAFF.

This clone was seen a single time. The chain combines TRBV27 with TRBJ1-5, with a possible D match to TRBD1 (5 bases). Germline V gene lookup returns CDR1 MNHEY and CDR2 SMNVEV (reference sequence). This CDR3 has 14 amino acids. Trimming shortened V by 2 bases and J by 9 bases, and 14 bases separated the two germline ends. The DNA for the CDR3 is TGTGCCAGCAGTTTAACTCGGTTCAGGGCGCCCCAGCATTTT. Translating gives CASSLTRFRAPQHF.

This clone is a singleton in its sample. The V and J genes are TRBV13 and TRBJ1-5; D is unclear. V was cut by 0 bases and J by 3 bases, with 6 bases left in between. This CDR3 has 14 amino acids. Germline CDR1 and CDR2: PRHDT and FYEKMQ (reference sequence). CDR3 residues: CASSLGGTNQPQHF. Written as DNA, the CDR3 is TGTGCCAGCAGCTTAGGGGGTACCAATCAGCCCCAGCATTTT. Based on the CDR3 plus reference TRBV13 and TRBJ1-5, the full variable domain is AAGVIQSPRHLIKEKRETATLKCYPIPRHDTVYWYQQGPGQDPQFLISFYEKMQSDKGSIPDRFSAQQFSDYHSELNMSSLELGDSALYFCASSLGGTNQPQHFGDGTRLSIL.

This sequence joins TRBV5-1 and TRBJ2-1; no reliable D call. CDR1 and CDR2 (germline): SGHRS, YFSETQ. The CDR3 totals 13 residues. V was shortened by 4 bases and J by 0 bases, with 5 bases between the two germline ends. The CDR3 spells CASSESSYNEQFF. Here the CDR3 DNA reads TGCGCCAGCAGCGAGAGCTCCTACAATGAGCAGTTCTTC.

This sequence joins TRBV15 and TRBJ1-1; the match to TRBD1 covers 7 bases. The germline gives CDR1 LNHNV, CDR2 YYDKDF (reference sequence). V trimming: 5 bases; J trimming: 0 bases; junction bases outside the gene matches: 21. The CDR3 has 20 amino acids. The CDR3 protein is CATSGFPGQLTERMNTEAFF. CDR3 DNA sequence: TGTGCCACCAGCGGATTCCCGGGACAGTTAACGGAAAGGATGAACACTGAAGCTTTCTTT.

This chain links TRBV7-9 with TRBJ2-7; TRBD1 aligns across 7 bases. Trimming removed 5 bases from V and 3 bases from J; junction bases left unmatched: 4. Germline V gene sequence: CDR1 SEHNR, CDR2 FQNEAQ (reference sequence). This CDR3 spans 13 amino acids. The CDR3 is CASSPTGVYEQYF. Here the CDR3 DNA reads TGTGCCAGCAGCCCAACAGGGGTCTACGAGCAGTACTTC.

The chain links TRBV4-1 to TRBJ2-5, with 7 nucleotides matching TRBD1. The tail of the sequence fits TRBJ2-7 better, so the J call may be wrong. Germline-derived CDR1 and CDR2 are MGHRA and YSYEKL. The CDR3 is made up of 13 amino acids. CDR3 DNA: TGCGCCAGCAGCCACGGGACAGCCTACGAGCAGTACTTC. Protein product: CASSHGTAYEQYF.

The J gene is TRBJ2-5, the V gene TRBV7-6; 11 nucleotides line up with TRBD2. Germline V gives CDR1 SGHVS, CDR2 FNYEAQ. The CDR3 consists of 15 residues. J lost 4 bases, V lost 2 bases, and 3 bases had no gene match. Here the CDR3 reads CASSLRGTSGETQYF. The CDR3 nucleotides read TGTGCCAGCAGCTTACGGGGGACTAGCGGAGAGACCCAGTACTTC.

V usage is TRBV19 and J usage is TRBJ2-7; the match to TRBD2 covers 7 bases. The CDR3 covers 13 residues. V gave up 6 bases and J gave up 7 bases; unmatched junction bases: 9. The germline gives CDR1 LNHDA, CDR2 SQIVND (reference sequence). This CDR3 is CASSNVGEGEQYF. CDR3 bases: TGTGCCAGTAGCAATGTGGGGGAGGGGGAGCAGTACTTC.

The genes are TRBV30 and TRBJ2-5; D gene ambiguous. Germline CDR1 reads GTSNPN; CDR2 reads SVGIG (reference sequence). V lost 0 bases, J lost 7 bases, and 15 bases lay in between. CDR3 size: 14 residues. The CDR3 is CAWSVGPGQWTQYF. CDR3 nucleotide sequence: TGTGCCTGGAGTGTAGGGCCCGGCCAGTGGACCCAGTACTTC.

The chain joins TRBV5-6 to TRBJ2-5, with 7 bases aligning to TRBD2. Per the germline V gene, CDR1 is SGHDT and CDR2 is YYEEEE. V shed 1 base, J shed 0 bases, and the junction held 6 bases outside the gene matches. The CDR3 contains 16 residues. The CDR3 is CASSLSWRGYQETQYF. In DNA form, the CDR3 reads TGTGCCAGCAGCTTGTCTTGGCGGGGGTACCAAGAGACCCAGTACTTC.

CDR3: CASSQSTGTYYGYTF. The CDR3 DNA reads as TGTGCCAGCAGTCAATCGACGGGGACTTACTATGGCTACACCTTC. The rearrangement uses TRBV27 and TRBJ1-2, with a possible D match to TRBD1 (5 bases). Trimming took 5 bases from V and 3 from J, leaving 16 bases between them. The CDR3 is made up of 15 amino acids. CDR1 MNHEY and CDR2 SMNVEV come from the germline V gene (reference sequence).